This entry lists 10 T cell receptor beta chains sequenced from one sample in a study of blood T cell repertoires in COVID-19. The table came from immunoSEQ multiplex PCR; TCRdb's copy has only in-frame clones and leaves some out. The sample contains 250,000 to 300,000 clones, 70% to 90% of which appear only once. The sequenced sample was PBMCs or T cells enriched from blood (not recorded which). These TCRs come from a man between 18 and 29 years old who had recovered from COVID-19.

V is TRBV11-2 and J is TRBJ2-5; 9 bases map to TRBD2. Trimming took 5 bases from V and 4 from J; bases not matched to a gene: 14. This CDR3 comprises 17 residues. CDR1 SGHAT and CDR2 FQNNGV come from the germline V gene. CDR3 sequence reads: CASSPKLAGGRGETQYF. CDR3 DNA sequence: TGTGCCAGCAGCCCCAAGTTGGCGGGGGGGCGCGGAGAGACCCAGTACTTC. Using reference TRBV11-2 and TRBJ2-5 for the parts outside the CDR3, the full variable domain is EAGVAQSPRYKIIEKRQSVAFWCNPISGHATLYWYQQILGQGPKLLIQFQNNGVVDDSQLPKDRFSAERLKGVDSTLKIQPAKLEDSAVYLCASSPKLAGGRGETQYFGPGTRLLVL.

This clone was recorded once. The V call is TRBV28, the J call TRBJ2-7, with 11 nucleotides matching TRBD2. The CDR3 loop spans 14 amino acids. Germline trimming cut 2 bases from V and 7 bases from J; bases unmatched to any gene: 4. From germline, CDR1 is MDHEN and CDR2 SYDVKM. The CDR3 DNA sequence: TGTGCCAGCAGTTTAGGTAGCGGGAGGGTTGAGCAGTACTTC. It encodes CASSLGSGRVEQYF.

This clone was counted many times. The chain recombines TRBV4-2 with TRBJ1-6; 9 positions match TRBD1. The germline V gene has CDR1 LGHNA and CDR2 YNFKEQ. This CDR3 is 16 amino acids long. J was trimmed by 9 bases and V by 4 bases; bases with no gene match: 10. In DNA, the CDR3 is TGTGCCAGCAGCCCCAAACCGGACAGGGGATCTTCACCCCTCCACTTT. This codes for CASSPKPDRGSSPLHF.

CDR3 loop: CASSVATSETQYF. The CDR3 DNA follows: TGTGCCAGCAGCGTAGCTACTAGCGAGACCCAGTACTTC. The chain joins TRBV9 to TRBJ2-5; weak D call: TRBD2 (6 bases). Trimming pared 0 bases from V and 5 bases from J, leaving 8 bases between. The CDR3 length is 13 residues. The germline CDR1 and CDR2 sequences are SGDLS and YYNGEE.

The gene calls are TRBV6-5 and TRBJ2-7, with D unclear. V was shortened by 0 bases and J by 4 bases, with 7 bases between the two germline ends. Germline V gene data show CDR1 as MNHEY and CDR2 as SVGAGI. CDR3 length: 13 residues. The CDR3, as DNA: TGTGCCAGCAGTTACTCGAGTATGTACGAGCAGTACTTC. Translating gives CASSYSSMYEQYF.

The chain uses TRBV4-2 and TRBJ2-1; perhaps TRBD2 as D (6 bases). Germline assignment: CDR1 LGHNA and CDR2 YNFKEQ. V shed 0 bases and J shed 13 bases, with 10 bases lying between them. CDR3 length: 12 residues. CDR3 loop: CASSQERGGQFF. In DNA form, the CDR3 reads TGTGCCAGCAGCCAAGAGCGGGGCGGCCAGTTCTTC.

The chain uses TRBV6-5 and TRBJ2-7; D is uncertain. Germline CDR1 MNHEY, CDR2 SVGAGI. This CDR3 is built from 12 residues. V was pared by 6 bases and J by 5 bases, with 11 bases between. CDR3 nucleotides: TGTGCCAGCAGCGGCGCGGAGAACGAGCAGTACTTC. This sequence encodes CASSGAENEQYF.

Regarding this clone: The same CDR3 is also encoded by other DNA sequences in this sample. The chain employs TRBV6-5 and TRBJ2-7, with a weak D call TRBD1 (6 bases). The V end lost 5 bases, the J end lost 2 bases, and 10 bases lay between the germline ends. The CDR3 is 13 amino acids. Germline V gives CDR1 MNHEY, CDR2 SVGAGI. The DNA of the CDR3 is TGTGCCAGCAGTCCTGGACAGACCTACGAGCAGTACTTC. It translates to CASSPGQTYEQYF.

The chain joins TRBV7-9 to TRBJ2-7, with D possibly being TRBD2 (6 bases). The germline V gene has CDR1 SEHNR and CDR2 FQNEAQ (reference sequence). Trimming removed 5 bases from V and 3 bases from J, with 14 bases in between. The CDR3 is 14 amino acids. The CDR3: CASSPPGVSYEQYF. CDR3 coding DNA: TGTGCCAGCAGCCCGCCGGGAGTCAGCTACGAGCAGTACTTC.

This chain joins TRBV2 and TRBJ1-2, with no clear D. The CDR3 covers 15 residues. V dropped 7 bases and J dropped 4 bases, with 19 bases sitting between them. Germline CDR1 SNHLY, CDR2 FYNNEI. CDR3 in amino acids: CASKRVEIGGYGYTF. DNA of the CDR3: TGTGCCAGCAAAAGGGTTGAGATCGGAGGCTATGGCTACACCTTC.